The source of this TCR beta chain is a study of T-cell memory formation after mild COVID-19. Study-wide points: Memory sampled before infection contained some responding clones, suggesting cross-reactive memory joined.

The CDR3 runs 14 residues. Germline V gene lookup returns CDR1 DFQATT and CDR2 SNEGSKA (reference sequence). V shed 3 bases and J shed 0 bases, with 10 bases lying between them. TCRdb ran MiXCR on the 5' RACE reads and lists one entry per CDR3 protein. The data contain roughly 560,000 distinct CDR3 sequences, roughly 20% of them seen just once; the ten biggest clones take up 9.5% to 15%. This clonotype has only a few counts. As yet, its antigen is unknown. Sequences were obtained from PBMCs or a T cell subset sorted from them (not recorded which). The TCR was taken from an adult woman who had mild COVID-19 (a few samples of this study predate the infection). Cell type and time point are not known. This sequence joins TRBV20-1 and TRBJ2-3; D is uncertain. CDR3 region: CSASPARSTDTQYF. In DNA form, the CDR3 reads TGCAGTGCTAGCCCAGCGAGGAGCACAGATACGCAGTATTTT.